This T cell receptor beta chain was recovered during a study of T cells in Graves' hyperthyroidism and ophthalmopathy. It was RNA transcripts that yielded the amplified TCR beta CDR3 regions. HTBI primers were used for first-round RT-PCR of the TCR CDR3. TCRdb redid the calling of the multiplex PCR reads with MiXCR, one entry per CDR3 protein. Found here are 300,000 to 400,000 distinct CDR3 sequences, about 18% of them singletons; the top ten hold 35% to 50%. The CDR3 runs 17 residues. Germline V gene data show CDR1 as MNHNY and CDR2 as SVGAGI (reference sequence). Trimming pared 0 bases from V and 6 bases from J, leaving 17 bases between.

The chain joins TRBV6-6 to TRBJ2-2, with D possibly being TRBD1 or TRBD2 (5 bases each). The sample was blood. This TCR came from a young man with Graves' ophthalmopathy. In DNA, the CDR3 is TGTGCCAGCAGTTACTCAGGAGGCAGGGATAAGCCCGGGGAGCTGTTTTTT. Translation: CASSYSGGRDKPGELFF.